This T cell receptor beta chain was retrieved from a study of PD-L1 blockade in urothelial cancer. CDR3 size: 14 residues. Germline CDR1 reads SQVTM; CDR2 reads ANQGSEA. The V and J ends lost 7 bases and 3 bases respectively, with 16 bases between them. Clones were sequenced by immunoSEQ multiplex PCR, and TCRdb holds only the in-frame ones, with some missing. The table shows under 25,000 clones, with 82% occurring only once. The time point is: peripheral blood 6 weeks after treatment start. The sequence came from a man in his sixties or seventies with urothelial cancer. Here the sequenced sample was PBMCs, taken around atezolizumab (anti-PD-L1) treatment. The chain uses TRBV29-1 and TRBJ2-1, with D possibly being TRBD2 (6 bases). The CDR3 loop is CSAPRRESYNEQFF. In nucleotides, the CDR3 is TGCAGCGCACCCAGGCGGGAAAGCTACAATGAGCAGTTCTTC.